This T cell receptor (beta chain) was observed in a study of type 1 regulatory T cells. Overall study: T-allo10 is an in vitro-generated, Tr1-enriched CD4 T cell product specific for alloantigen.

The CDR3 totals 13 residues. Germline V lookup: CDR1 SQVTM, CDR2 ANQGSEA. Trimming took off 6 bases at V and 2 bases at J, with 11 bases between the two ends. A single record per CDR3 protein comes from TCRdb applying MiXCR to the reads. The sample yields fewer than 20,000 distinct CDR3 sequences, approximately 10% seen once. Sequenced sample: CD4+ T cells, either the whole sample or a sorted fraction (not recorded which). This TCR derives from a human donor in good health. The chain is built from TRBV29-1 and TRBJ2-1; maybe TRBD2 (6 bases). In DNA, the CDR3 is TGCAGCGTGAATAGCGGAGCCTACAATGAGCAGTTCTTC. It yields the protein CSVNSGAYNEQFF.